The rows below give T cell receptor beta chains drawn from one sample of a study of monozygotic twins with cystic fibrosis. The data were produced by immunoSEQ multiplex PCR, yet TCRdb's version contains in-frame clones alone and is incomplete. Found here are about 26,000 clones, less than 95% of them singletons; the top ten hold approximately 0.54%. Sequencing was carried out using blood. The receptors were sampled from a girl aged 2 to 10 with cystic fibrosis. Both conserved end residues are part of each CDR3. The D gene is left open where the match is weak. The size entry is marked missing in some rows and otherwise reads once, few, many or a size class.

J	size	D	V	CDR3	DNA
TRBJ1-2	NA	TRBD1	TRBV4-1	CASSQDPVTGGGGYTF	TGCGCCAGCAGCCAAGATCCGGTTACAGGGGGCGGCGGCTACACCTTC
TRBJ1-2	NA	NA	TRBV13	CASSPYGGRSGEGYTF	TGTGCCAGCAGCCCATACGGCGGCAGATCGGGGGAAGGCTACACCTTC
TRBJ1-2	NA	NA	TRBV6-5	CASSYSTRGPNGGYTF	TGTGCCAGCAGTTACTCGACCCGGGGCCCTAATGGTGGCTACACCTTC
TRBJ2-7	NA	NA	TRBV7-2	CASSLASPAGGGITYEQYF	TGTGCCAGCAGCTTAGCTTCCCCAGCGGGCGGGGGCATTACCTACGAGCAGTACTTC
TRBJ2-7	NA	NA	TRBV19	CASSSGLWVANEQYF	TGTGCCAGTAGTTCGGGACTCTGGGTAGCCAACGAGCAGTACTTC
TRBJ2-7	NA	TRBD1	TRBV30	CAWSGQGVGYEQYF	TGTGCCTGGAGTGGACAGGGAGTGGGCTACGAGCAGTACTTC
TRBJ2-1	once	NA	TRBV30	CAWSSGPLGNEQFF	TGTGCCTGGAGTTCAGGCCCCTTGGGTAATGAGCAGTTCTTC
TRBJ2-2	NA	NA	TRBV5-1	CASDEGEGTGELFF	TGCGCCAGCGACGAGGGGGAAGGCACCGGGGAGCTGTTTTTT
TRBJ2-3	NA	NA	TRBV4-1	CASSQIPRGAPSTDTQYF	TGCGCCAGCAGCCAAATCCCCAGGGGTGCACCTAGCACAGATACGCAGTATTTT
TRBJ1-4	NA	NA	TRBV5-1	CASRVEGVRTNEKLFF	TGCGCCAGCAGAGTGGAGGGGGTTCGGACTAATGAAAAACTGTTTTTT
TRBJ1-1	NA	NA	TRBV5-1	CASRYGWGLNTEAFF	TGCGCCAGCAGGTACGGGTGGGGGTTGAACACTGAAGCTTTCTTT
TRBJ2-7	NA	NA	TRBV5-6	CASSLDRIYEQYF	TGTGCCAGCAGCTTGGACAGAATCTACGAGCAGTACTTC
TRBJ1-1	NA	NA	TRBV18	CASSSGQMNTEAFF	TGTGCCAGCTCTTCGGGACAAATGAACACTGAAGCTTTCTTT
TRBJ1-2	NA	TRBD1	TRBV4-2	CASNLQGQGAWYGYTF	TGTGCCAGCAACCTACAGGGACAGGGGGCATGGTATGGCTACACCTTC
TRBJ1-2	NA	NA	TRBV7-2	CASSFFYGYTF	TGTGCCAGCAGCTTTTTTTATGGCTACACCTTC
TRBJ2-2	NA	NA	TRBV7-2	CASSLGADTGELFF	TGTGCCAGCAGCTTAGGGGCTGACACCGGGGAGCTGTTTTTT
TRBJ2-5	NA	NA	TRBV9	CASSALGPRETQYF	TGTGCCAGCAGTGCACTGGGCCCGAGGGAGACCCAGTACTTC
TRBJ2-3	NA	NA	TRBV29-1	CSSRTSEGADTQYF	TGCAGCTCTAGGACATCCGAAGGGGCAGATACGCAGTATTTT